Shown below are 2 T cell receptor beta chains from a single sample sequenced in a study of blood T cells in healthy people across ages. PCR was performed a second time for roughly 7 to 11 cycles using a sample-barcoded 5' primer and a J-beta primer mix. TCRdb reanalysed the 5' RACE reads using MiXCR and keeps one entry per CDR3 protein. The repertoire includes about 830,000 distinct CDR3 sequences, about 59% of them detected once, and 25% to 30% sits in the top ten. The sample consisted of blood. These receptors all come from a man under 40 in good health.

The chain is built from TRBV10-3 and TRBJ2-1; TRBD1 matches 7 bases. The CDR3 contains 15 residues. The germline gives CDR1 ENHRY, CDR2 SYGVKD. The junction had 14 bases not matched to a gene; V was cut back by 10 bases and J by 5 bases. CDR3 nucleotide sequence: TGTGCCACACAAACCAGAAGGACAGGAGACAATGAGCAGTTCTTC. This sequence encodes CATQTRRTGDNEQFF.

This chain links TRBV28 with TRBJ2-7, with 11 positions matching TRBD1. V was pared by 5 bases and J by 2 bases, with 2 bases of the junction left unmatched. From germline, CDR1 is MDHEN and CDR2 SYDVKM. The CDR3 runs 14 residues. The CDR3 nucleotides read TGTGCCAGCAGTGGGACAGGGGGGACCTACGAGCAGTACTTC. It yields the protein CASSGTGGTYEQYF.